This entry lists 23 T cell receptor beta chains sequenced from one sample in a study of blood T cell repertoires in COVID-19. Repertoires were generated with immunoSEQ multiplex PCR, while TCRdb's copy carries only in-frame clones and drops some. The sample carries more than 150,000 clones, approximately 86% recorded once. Sequenced: peripheral blood. These receptors were collected from a man over 45 with active or convalescent COVID-19.

J is TRBJ2-4 and V is TRBV4-3, with 9 bases matching TRBD1. The germline CDR1 and CDR2 sequences are LGHNA and YSLEER. Trimming removed 1 base from V and 9 bases from J; junction bases left unmatched: 4. This CDR3 is 14 amino acids long. The CDR3 nucleotides read TGCGCCAGCAGCCAAGGGACAGGGGAGGGCATTCAGTACTTC. Translating gives CASSQGTGEGIQYF.

The chain employs TRBV5-1 and TRBJ1-4, with no clear D. Germline assignment: CDR1 SGHRS and CDR2 YFSETQ. V gave up 0 bases and J gave up 4 bases, with 10 bases separating them. The CDR3 has 15 amino acids. In DNA form, the CDR3 reads TGCGCCAGCAGCTTGGCGGGTCCCGGTAATGAAAAACTGTTTTTT. Translating gives CASSLAGPGNEKLFF.

The chain recombines TRBV24-1 with TRBJ1-1; TRBD1 matches at 8 bases. Germline CDR1 KGHDR, CDR2 SFDVKD. Germline trimming cut 4 bases from V and 3 bases from J; bases unmatched to any gene: 6. The CDR3 extends over 15 amino acids. The CDR3 sequence: CATSDPGQGDTEAFF. The CDR3 DNA sequence: TGTGCCACCAGTGACCCAGGACAGGGTGACACTGAAGCTTTCTTT.

This rearrangement joins TRBV7-3 to TRBJ2-7; tentative D call: TRBD1 (5 bases). The CDR3 has 13 amino acids. Between the trimmed V and J ends, which lost 2 bases and 5 bases, there was a span of 10 bases. Germline assignment: CDR1 SGHTA and CDR2 FQGTGA. This CDR3 reads CASSLQGGDEQYF. CDR3 nucleotides: TGTGCCAGCAGCTTACAGGGTGGGGACGAGCAGTACTTC.

The rearrangement uses TRBV30 and TRBJ2-7; 7 positions agree with TRBD2. The CDR3 has 13 amino acids. The V and J ends lost 3 bases and 3 bases, in that order; junction bases with no gene match: 5. Germline V gene data show CDR1 as GTSNPN and CDR2 as SVGIG (reference sequence). CDR3 region: CAWRGGGRYEQYF. CDR3 in DNA: TGTGCCTGGAGAGGCGGGGGACGCTACGAGCAGTACTTC. Full variable domain (remainder filled in from reference TRBV30 and TRBJ2-7): SQTIHQWPATLVQPVGSPLSLECTVEGTSNPNLYWYRQAAGRGLQLLFYSVGIGQISSEVPQNLSASRPQDRQFILSSKKLLLSDSGFYLCAWRGGGRYEQYFGPGTRLTVT.

The count of this clone is one. V gene TRBV7-2 combines with J gene TRBJ1-3; D not resolved. The germline V and J ends were trimmed by 4 bases and 2 bases, with 12 bases remaining between them. The germline V gene has CDR1 SGHTA and CDR2 FQGNSA. This CDR3 spans 15 amino acids. The CDR3 sequence: CASSSRSGPGNTIYF. CDR3 nucleotides: TGTGCCAGCAGCTCCCGGAGCGGCCCTGGAAACACCATATATTTT.

The J gene is TRBJ2-5, the V gene TRBV7-4; maybe TRBD2 (7 bases). CDR1 and CDR2 (germline): SGHVT, SQSDAQ. This CDR3 is 18 amino acids long. The ends were cut back, 2 bases at V and 4 bases at J, with 23 bases in the middle. The CDR3 nucleotides read TGTGCCAGCAGCTTAAGTCAGGTAGGCGGGGGCCCGGGAGAGACCCAGTACTTC. Translated, it gives CASSLSQVGGGPGETQYF.

The V gene is TRBV7-9, the J gene TRBJ1-4; no clear D gene. Germline values: CDR1 SEHNR, CDR2 FQNEAQ (reference sequence). V was clipped by 2 bases and J by 5 bases, with 15 bases between them. This CDR3 is 16 amino acids long. The CDR3: CASSLNSAGKNEKLFF. CDR3 coding DNA: TGTGCCAGCAGCTTAAATTCAGCGGGAAAGAATGAAAAACTGTTTTTT.

The chain joins TRBV11-2 to TRBJ2-5, with D perhaps TRBD2 (6 bases). With 5 bases removed from V and 9 bases from J, the gap between germline ends came to 25 bases. The CDR3 contains 16 residues. Germline V gives CDR1 SGHAT, CDR2 FQNNGV. CDR3 protein: CASSPGGASRLRAQYF. The CDR3 nucleotides read TGTGCCAGCAGCCCCGGAGGGGCTAGCCGCCTTAGGGCCCAGTACTTC.

The chain uses TRBV3-1 (or the pseudogene TRBV3-2) and TRBJ2-3; the D gene is possibly TRBD2 (6 bases). The CDR3 consists of 16 residues. Trimming left V 0 bases short and J 4 bases short, with 14 bases between. Germline lookup yields CDR1 LGHDT and CDR2 YNNKEL (reference sequence). The CDR3 DNA is TGTGCCAGCAGCCAAGACTTTGGGCCTAGCGCAGATACGCAGTATTTT. It specifies CASSQDFGPSADTQYF.

This clone was detected only once. V and J are TRBV7-2 and TRBJ1-4; the match to TRBD1 covers 10 bases. Germline CDR1 reads SGHTA; CDR2 reads FQGNSA. After removal of 4 bases from V and 7 bases from J, the junction contained 0 bases not matched to a gene. The CDR3 loop spans 13 amino acids. Written as DNA, the CDR3 is TGTGCCAGCAGCTGGGACAGGGGTGAAAAACTGTTTTTT. Translation gives CASSWDRGEKLFF.

In this sample, this clone turned up once. This chain links TRBV6-1 with TRBJ2-7; TRBD1 matches at 9 bases. Trimming took 0 bases from V and 1 from J; bases not matched to a gene: 1. Germline values: CDR1 MNHNS, CDR2 SASEGT. The CDR3 runs to 15 residues. CDR3 coding DNA: TGTGCCAGCAGTGAAGCGGGGACAGGGTCCTACGAGCAGTACTTC. Its protein product is CASSEAGTGSYEQYF.

This sequence joins TRBV3-1 (or the pseudogene TRBV3-2) and TRBJ2-3, with 10 positions matching TRBD2. Trimming at V came to 1 base and at J to 3 bases, leaving 16 bases not matched to a gene. Germline assignment: CDR1 LGHDT and CDR2 YNNKEL (reference sequence). This CDR3 spans 20 amino acids. The CDR3 here is CASSQVGLAGEGMRTDTQYF. The CDR3 DNA follows: TGTGCCAGCAGCCAAGTAGGTCTAGCGGGAGAGGGGATGAGGACAGATACGCAGTATTTT.

In its sample, this clone was seen once. This sequence joins TRBV5-1 and TRBJ1-1, with 8 nucleotides matching TRBD1. Losses at the gene ends were 2 bases for V and 1 base for J; bases not matched to a gene: 7. CDR3 length: 16 amino acids. Germline CDR1 SGHRS, CDR2 YFSETQ. The CDR3 bases are TGCGCCAGCAGCTTTGGGGCAGGGGGCGGGAACACTGAAGCTTTCTTT. This codes for CASSFGAGGGNTEAFF.

The chain recombines TRBV6-6 with TRBJ2-1; 14 positions match TRBD2. V trimming: 5 bases; J trimming: 6 bases; junction bases outside the gene matches: 9. From germline, CDR1 is MNHNY and CDR2 SVGAGI (reference sequence). The CDR3 has 17 amino acids. In DNA, the CDR3 is TGTGCCAGCAGTCAACGACTAGGGACTAGCGGGAGCAATGAGCAGTTCTTC. It encodes CASSQRLGTSGSNEQFF.

The chain couples TRBV5-1 to TRBJ2-7, with D possibly being TRBD2 (6 bases). The CDR3 loop spans 15 amino acids. CDR1 SGHRS and CDR2 YFSETQ come from the germline V gene. V was cut by 0 bases and J by 2 bases, with 12 bases left in between. The CDR3 DNA sequence: TGCGCCAGCAGCTTGGAGGGTAGCGGACCCTACGAGCAGTACTTC. It yields the protein CASSLEGSGPYEQYF.

The CDR3 here is CASSESGSGGANEQFF. The CDR3 DNA reads TGTGCCAGCAGTGAAAGTGGCAGCGGGGGGGCTAATGAGCAGTTCTTC. The V and J genes are TRBV6-1 and TRBJ2-1; 10 bases match TRBD2. The germline gives CDR1 MNHNS, CDR2 SASEGT. J was trimmed by 7 bases and V by 2 bases; bases with no gene match: 8. The CDR3 totals 16 residues.

The chain combines TRBV2 with TRBJ2-2; possible D gene TRBD2, 5 bases. The CDR3 totals 15 residues. The ends were cut back, 4 bases at V and 0 bases at J, with 9 bases in the middle. Looked up from germline, CDR1 is SNHLY and CDR2 is FYNNEI. CDR3 nucleotides: TGTGCCAGCAGTGTGGCGGGTTCGAACACCGGGGAGCTGTTTTTT. The encoded protein is CASSVAGSNTGELFF.

The chain employs TRBV10-3 and TRBJ1-5, with 8 bases aligning to TRBD1. The trim removed 2 bases at V and 7 bases at J, leaving 19 bases unmatched. CDR1 is ENHRY, CDR2 SYGVKD, per germline. The CDR3 is 19 residues long. CDR3 coding DNA: TGTGCCATCAGTGAGCTCGCCGGACAGGGACCCATGCGGAGGCAGCCCCAGCATTTT. Translated: CAISELAGQGPMRRQPQHF.

The V gene is TRBV4-2, the J gene TRBJ2-1, with 9 bases fitting TRBD2. CDR3 length equals 14 residues. CDR1 and CDR2 from the germline V gene are LGHNA and YNFKEQ. After removal of 4 bases from V and 4 bases from J, the junction contained 2 bases not matched to a gene. The CDR3 sequence is CASSRSGGYNEQFF. The CDR3 nucleotides read TGTGCCAGCAGCCGGAGCGGGGGGTACAATGAGCAGTTCTTC.

This sequence joins TRBV11-3 and TRBJ2-5; TRBD2 is a possible D gene (6 bases). The ends were cut back, 4 bases at V and 5 bases at J, with 11 bases in the middle. The CDR3 is made up of 13 amino acids. Germline V gene sequence: CDR1 SGHNT, CDR2 YENEEA. The DNA for the CDR3 is TGTGCCAGCAGCTGGGTGGGAGGCGAGACCCAGTACTTC. Its protein product is CASSWVGGETQYF.

This rearrangement joins TRBV11-2 to TRBJ2-5, with 12 bases that match TRBD2. The V gene end was trimmed by 1 base and the J gene end by 5 bases; junction bases not matched to a gene: 2. The germline gives CDR1 SGHAT, CDR2 FQNNGV. This CDR3 has 15 residues. CDR3 nucleotides: TGTGCCAGCAGCTTAGTGACTAGCGGGGGTGAGACCCAGTACTTC. Protein product: CASSLVTSGGETQYF.

This clone came up a few times. The CDR3 is CASSQALTGGREQYF. The CDR3 DNA reads TGTGCCAGCAGCCAAGCCCTAACGGGGGGTCGCGAGCAGTACTTC. V gene TRBV3-1 (or the pseudogene TRBV3-2) combines with J gene TRBJ2-7; 7 bases align to TRBD2. Germline assignment: CDR1 LGHDT and CDR2 YNNKEL (reference sequence). The V gene end was trimmed by 1 base and the J gene end by 6 bases; junction bases not matched to a gene: 9. The CDR3 runs 15 residues.